These 30 T cell receptor beta chains were all obtained from the same sample, sequenced in a study of blood T cell repertoires in COVID-19 (dated by TCRdb to about 2020). The receptor library was made with the immunoSEQ multiplex PCR assay. The table comes from immuneACCESS by way of TCRdb, which keeps in-frame sequences with V and J called. Part of the clones is missing from these tables; in studies checked, under half for an unresolved V gene and the rest for unknown reasons. The sample profile shows roughly 120,000 clones; around 85% of them were found once. The top ten clones comprise approximately 3% of the sample. The material sequenced was peripheral blood. The source is a woman older than 75 with COVID-19, enrolled during active disease.

This clone was observed once. The chain links TRBV27 to TRBJ1-1, with D possibly TRBD1 on 6 matching bases. Trimming left V 8 bases short and J 6 bases short, with 10 bases between. This CDR3 region has 11 residues. CDR1 is MNHEY, CDR2 SMNVEV, per germline (reference sequence). The CDR3 spells CASGRGSEAFF. Written as DNA, the CDR3 is TGTGCCAGCGGCAGGGGTTCTGAAGCTTTCTTT.

The chain is built from TRBV24-1 and TRBJ2-1; TRBD2 aligns across 8 bases. The CDR3 sequence is 14 residues long. From germline, CDR1 is KGHDR and CDR2 SFDVKD. J gave up 7 bases and V 4 bases, and 5 bases lay outside the gene matches. The CDR3 sequence is CATSDRLARNEQFF. As DNA, the CDR3 is TGTGCCACCAGTGACCGACTAGCGAGGAATGAGCAGTTCTTC.

The chain employs TRBV27 and TRBJ2-1, with 11 bases aligning to TRBD2. This CDR3 region has 18 residues. V shed 3 bases, J shed 10 bases, and the junction held 17 bases outside the gene matches. CDR1 is MNHEY, CDR2 SMNVEV, per germline (reference sequence). CDR3 protein: CASSFRTVTSGKSDEQFF. Written as DNA, the CDR3 is TGTGCCAGCAGTTTCCGAACAGTGACTAGCGGGAAATCCGACGAGCAGTTCTTC.

This sequence joins TRBV7-3 and TRBJ1-1; 8 nucleotides agree with TRBD1. Germline V gene lookup returns CDR1 SGHTA and CDR2 FQGTGA. J gave up 2 bases and V 0 bases, and 5 bases lay outside the gene matches. This CDR3 has 16 residues. In DNA, the CDR3 is TGTGCCAGCAGCTTAACGGGGACAGGCCTAAACACTGAAGCTTTCTTT. As protein: CASSLTGTGLNTEAFF.

The V and J genes are TRBV15 and TRBJ2-1; TRBD2 agrees at 11 bases. With V trimmed by 3 bases and J by 7 bases, 8 bases remained unmatched. The length of the CDR3 is 16 residues. Germline CDR1 reads LNHNV; CDR2 reads YYDKDF (reference sequence). Written as DNA, the CDR3 is TGTGCCACCAGCAGGGAACCCGGGACTAGCGGTAATGAGCAGTTCTTC. Residues: CATSREPGTSGNEQFF.

The chain has TRBV7-9 and TRBJ1-6; the D is unclear. The CDR3 loop spans 15 amino acids. The V and J ends lost 3 bases and 2 bases respectively, with 8 bases between them. Germline V gene lookup returns CDR1 SEHNR and CDR2 FQNEAQ (reference sequence). CDR3 sequence (DNA): TGTGCCAGCAGCTTGGCCGGGGCCTATAATTCACCCCTCCACTTT. This codes for CASSLAGAYNSPLHF. The full variable domain, its missing parts supplied by reference TRBV7-9 and TRBJ1-6, is DTGVSQNPRHKITKRGQNVTFRCDPISEHNRLYWYRQTLGQGPEFLTYFQNEAQLEKSRLLSDRFSAERPKGSFSTLEIQRTEQGDSAMYLCASSLAGAYNSPLHFGNGTRLTVT.

The chain uses TRBV6-1 and TRBJ1-1; D gene unclear. Trimming stripped 2 bases from V and 0 bases from J, with 7 bases between. The CDR3 spans 14 residues. Germline V gives CDR1 MNHNS, CDR2 SASEGT. The CDR3 protein is CASSETLVNTEAFF. CDR3 nucleotides: TGTGCCAGCAGTGAAACCCTAGTGAACACTGAAGCTTTCTTT.

This chain joins TRBV10-3 and TRBJ1-1; the match to TRBD1 covers 9 bases. Trimming at V came to 11 bases and at J to 6 bases, leaving 10 bases not matched to a gene. This CDR3 comprises 13 residues. Germline V gives CDR1 ENHRY, CDR2 SYGVKD. The CDR3 is CAPGTGTVAEAFF. The CDR3 region has the DNA TGTGCCCCCGGGACAGGGACGGTGGCTGAAGCTTTCTTT.

This chain connects TRBV7-8 to TRBJ2-4; 10 nucleotides agree with TRBD2. The V gene end was trimmed by 5 bases and the J gene end by 7 bases; junction bases not matched to a gene: 8. The CDR3 sequence is 15 residues long. Germline loops: CDR1 SGHVS, CDR2 FQNEAQ. DNA for the CDR3: TGTGCCAGCAGCAATCCAAGCGGGAGGGCTAACATTCAGTACTTC. Translation gives CASSNPSGRANIQYF.

V is TRBV9 and J is TRBJ1-1, with 8 positions matching TRBD1. CDR3 length: 14 residues. J gave up 10 bases and V 3 bases, and 11 bases lay outside the gene matches. Looked up from germline, CDR1 is SGDLS and CDR2 is YYNGEE. This chain's CDR3 is CASSGTGQGVGAFF. Here the CDR3 DNA reads TGTGCCAGCAGCGGCACTGGACAGGGCGTCGGAGCTTTCTTT.

A note on this clone: The limits of the CDR3 on the DNA are not certain, so only TCRdb's listed CDR3 is given. J is TRBJ1-1 and V is TRBV12-3 or TRBV12-4. The CDR3 is 13 residues long, counting both termini. This chain's CDR3 is CASSSSTRTEAFF.

The genes are TRBV7-2 and TRBJ2-5; a weak D match, TRBD2 (6 bases). Looked up from germline, CDR1 is SGHTA and CDR2 is FQGNSA. The CDR3 loop spans 14 amino acids. Trimming took 4 bases from V and 4 from J, leaving 13 bases between them. The CDR3 protein is CASSSGLDRETQYF. DNA of the CDR3: TGTGCCAGCAGCTCGGGACTGGACCGAGAGACCCAGTACTTC.

The CDR3 nucleotides are TGTGCCAGCAGCCCAGGGGGGAGTTCCTACAATGAGCAGTTCTTC. Amino acids: CASSPGGSSYNEQFF. V gene TRBV6-5 combines with J gene TRBJ2-1; the D gene is possibly TRBD1 (7 bases). The V gene's germline CDR1 is MNHEY and CDR2 SVGAGI. This CDR3 comprises 15 residues. The V gene lost 6 bases and the J gene lost 1 base, with 13 bases spanning the gap.

The genes are TRBV5-1 and TRBJ1-6, with D possibly matching TRBD1 (6 bases). Deletions cut 4 bases from V and 8 bases from J, with 16 bases between. This CDR3 is 15 amino acids long. Germline V gives CDR1 SGHRS, CDR2 YFSETQ. CDR3 bases: TGCGCCAGCAGCAGGGAACAGGGTGGGGATTCACCCCTCCACTTT. Its protein product is CASSREQGGDSPLHF.

V and J are TRBV6-5 and TRBJ1-1, with 7 positions matching TRBD1. The CDR3 runs 13 residues. Losses at the gene ends were 2 bases for V and 7 bases for J; bases not matched to a gene: 4. CDR1 and CDR2 (germline): MNHEY, SVGAGI. CDR3 nucleotides: TGTGCCAGCAGTTACAGGGGGCTCGGTGAAGCTTTCTTT. Encoded protein: CASSYRGLGEAFF.

The chain is built from TRBV11-2 and TRBJ1-3; D gene ambiguous. This CDR3 is 17 amino acids long. Germline CDR1 and CDR2: SGHAT and FQNNGV. V dropped 1 base and J dropped 0 bases, with 13 bases sitting between them. In DNA form, the CDR3 reads TGTGCCAGCAGCTTAGTTGTCGGAGGGAACTCTGGAAACACCATATATTTT. Protein sequence: CASSLVVGGNSGNTIYF. The whole variable domain, filled in from reference TRBV11-2 and TRBJ1-3, reads EAGVAQSPRYKIIEKRQSVAFWCNPISGHATLYWYQQILGQGPKLLIQFQNNGVVDDSQLPKDRFSAERLKGVDSTLKIQPAKLEDSAVYLCASSLVVGGNSGNTIYFGEGSWLTVV.

The chain couples TRBV5-4 to TRBJ2-7; 12 nucleotides line up with TRBD1. In germline, CDR1 is SGHNT, CDR2 YYREEE (reference sequence). After removal of 0 bases from V and 6 bases from J, the junction contained 10 bases not matched to a gene. CDR3 length: 17 residues. The CDR3 spells CASSLDPGQGARGEQYF. Here the CDR3 DNA reads TGTGCCAGCAGCTTGGATCCGGGACAGGGGGCTCGGGGCGAGCAGTACTTC.

V usage is TRBV5-1 and J usage is TRBJ2-3; D perhaps matches TRBD2 (6 bases). Trimming cost V 1 base and J 4 bases, with 10 bases left between them. Germline CDR1 SGHRS, CDR2 YFSETQ. The CDR3 consists of 14 residues. DNA of the CDR3: TGCGCCAGCAGCTTGCAAGGAGGGGCAGATACGCAGTATTTT. Protein product: CASSLQGGADTQYF.

CDR3 loop: CASSFYGALAGGKYF. Written as DNA, the CDR3 is TGTGCCAGCAGCTTCTATGGCGCACTAGCGGGAGGGAAGTATTTT. The V call is TRBV7-8, the J call TRBJ2-3, with TRBD2 identical over 13 bases. The germline V gene has CDR1 SGHVS and CDR2 FQNEAQ. V shed 3 bases and J 13 bases; nucleotides not matched to a gene: 10. The CDR3 consists of 15 residues.

The genes are TRBV9 and TRBJ2-1; the D is unclear. The length of the CDR3 is 14 residues. CDR1 and CDR2 from the germline V gene are SGDLS and YYNGEE. V was trimmed by 1 base and J by 8 bases, leaving 13 bases between them. In DNA, the CDR3 is TGTGCCAGCAGCGTAACCCTCGCGCGGCATGAGCAGTTCTTC. It translates to CASSVTLARHEQFF.

The CDR3 DNA sequence: TGTGCCAGCAGCTTAGCGGACAGGGCCGTATATACGCAGTATTTT. The encoded protein is CASSLADRAVYTQYF. V gene TRBV7-6 combines with J gene TRBJ2-3, with 8 bases that match TRBD1. CDR1 is SGHVS and CDR2 is FNYEAQ in the germline V gene. V gave up 0 bases and J gave up 7 bases; unmatched junction bases: 6. The CDR3 spans 15 residues.

The rearrangement links TRBV19 to TRBJ2-5; TRBD2 aligns across 8 bases. With 6 bases clipped from V and 2 bases from J, the junction kept 17 bases outside the gene matches. Germline-derived CDR1 and CDR2 are LNHDA and SQIVND (reference sequence). The CDR3 sequence is 18 residues long. As DNA, the CDR3 is TGTGCCAGTAGCCGAGGGACTAGATCCGCCCAGAGACAAGAGACCCAGTACTTC. This encodes CASSRGTRSAQRQETQYF. Full variable domain (remainder filled in from reference TRBV19 and TRBJ2-5): DGGITQSPKYLFRKEGQNVTLSCEQNLNHDAMYWYRQDPGQGLRLIYYSQIVNDFQKGDIAEGYSVSREKKESFPLTVTSAQKNPTAFYLCASSRGTRSAQRQETQYFGPGTRLLVL.

The V gene is TRBV28, the J gene TRBJ1-5, with D perhaps TRBD1 (5 bases). Germline V gene lookup returns CDR1 MDHEN and CDR2 SYDVKM. CDR3 size: 13 residues. Trimming removed 5 bases from V and 3 bases from J, with 8 bases in between. DNA of the CDR3: TGTGCCAGCAGTACAGGTTCCAATCAGCCCCAGCATTTT. Protein product: CASSTGSNQPQHF.

J is TRBJ2-7 and V is TRBV27; TRBD2 matches at 9 bases. V dropped 5 bases and J dropped 5; count of bases not matched to a gene: 7. Per germline, CDR1 MNHEY and CDR2 SMNVEV (reference sequence). The CDR3 consists of 14 residues. DNA for the CDR3: TGTGCCAGCAGTCCTCTAGCGGGAATCAACGAGCAGTACTTC. Residues: CASSPLAGINEQYF.

The chain couples TRBV28 to TRBJ1-2; the match to TRBD1 covers 9 bases. The CDR3 runs 13 residues. J lost 7 bases, V lost 6 bases, and 6 bases had no gene match. Per germline, CDR1 MDHEN and CDR2 SYDVKM. The CDR3 reads CASSLDRGFGYTF. The CDR3 coding sequence is TGTGCCAGCAGCCTGGACAGGGGCTTTGGCTACACCTTC.

The chain recombines TRBV27 with TRBJ1-5; TRBD1 might be the D (5 bases). This CDR3 contains 14 residues. V gave up 2 bases and J gave up 7 bases, with 12 bases separating them. Germline V CDR1 and CDR2: MNHEY, SMNVEV (reference sequence). The CDR3 coding sequence is TGTGCCAGCAGTTTAATCCAGGGAGGCCAGCCCCAGCATTTT. Amino acid sequence: CASSLIQGGQPQHF.

The J gene is TRBJ2-3, the V gene TRBV5-1, with 8 bases lining up with TRBD2. The CDR3 is made up of 19 amino acids. Germline V lookup: CDR1 SGHRS, CDR2 YFSETQ. J lost 2 bases, V lost 3 bases, and 17 bases had no gene match. CDR3 DNA sequence: TGCGCCAGCAGCTCCCCCTCAGGGAATAGCGGGACCTACACAGATACGCAGTATTTT. Protein: CASSSPSGNSGTYTDTQYF. Supplemented by reference TRBV5-1 and TRBJ2-3, the full variable domain reads KAGVTQTPRYLIKTRGQQVTLSCSPISGHRSVSWYQQTPGQGLQFLFEYFSETQRNKGNFPGRFSGRQFSNSRSEMNVSTLELGDSALYLCASSSPSGNSGTYTDTQYFGPGTRLTVL.

The chain uses TRBV7-3 and TRBJ1-5; D is possibly TRBD1 (6 bases). Germline V gene lookup returns CDR1 SGHTA and CDR2 FQGTGA. V lost 2 bases to trimming and J lost 4 bases, with 6 bases between them. The CDR3 runs to 13 residues. CDR3 sequence reads: CASSLDRNQPQHF. The DNA for the CDR3 is TGTGCCAGCAGCTTAGACAGGAATCAGCCCCAGCATTTT.

This clone was seen a handful of times. This chain connects TRBV7-2 to TRBJ1-5; TRBD1 is a possible D gene (5 bases). Germline V gene sequence: CDR1 SGHTA, CDR2 FQGNSA. V lost 5 bases and J 0 bases, leaving 17 bases between the germline ends. This CDR3 is 17 amino acids long. The CDR3 DNA reads as TGTGCCAGCAGCCCCAAGATGACAGATAATAGCAATCAGCCCCAGCATTTT. Its protein product is CASSPKMTDNSNQPQHF.

This clone was recorded a few times. This chain joins TRBV10-3 and TRBJ1-5; the match to TRBD1 covers 9 bases. Germline CDR1 and CDR2: ENHRY and SYGVKD. Germline trimming cut 6 bases from V and 5 bases from J; bases unmatched to any gene: 5. This CDR3 is built from 14 residues. The CDR3: CAIRRDREDQPQHF. In DNA form, the CDR3 reads TGTGCCATCAGGCGGGACAGGGAGGATCAGCCCCAGCATTTT.